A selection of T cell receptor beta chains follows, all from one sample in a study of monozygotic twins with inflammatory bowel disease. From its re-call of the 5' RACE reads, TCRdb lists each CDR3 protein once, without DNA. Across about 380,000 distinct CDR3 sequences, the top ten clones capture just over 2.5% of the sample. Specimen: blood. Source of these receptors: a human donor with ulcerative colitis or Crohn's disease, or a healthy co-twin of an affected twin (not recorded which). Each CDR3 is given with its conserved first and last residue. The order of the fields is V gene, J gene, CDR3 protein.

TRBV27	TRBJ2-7	CASSPDESPLSYEQYF
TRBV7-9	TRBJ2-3	CANEWVLAGLNTQYF
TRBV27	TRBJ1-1	CASSLAVEGTEAFF
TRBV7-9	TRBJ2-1	CASSPRDSRNEQFF
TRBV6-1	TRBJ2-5	CASRLGPGTAQETQYF
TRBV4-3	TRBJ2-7	CASSQDGGALSYEQYF
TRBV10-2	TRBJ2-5	CASRNRKETQYF
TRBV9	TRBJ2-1	CASSPRSSSVYNEQFF
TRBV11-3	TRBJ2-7	CASSLGQDSYEQYF
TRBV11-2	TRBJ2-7	CASNADAGRPYEQYF
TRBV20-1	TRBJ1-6	CSARKRDRDNSPLHF
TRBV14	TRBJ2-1	CASSQMTNPTYNEQFF
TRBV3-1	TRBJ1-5	CASSQGFVTGNQPQHF
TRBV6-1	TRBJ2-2	CASSGISGNTGELFF
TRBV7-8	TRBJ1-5	CASEEFSNQPQHF
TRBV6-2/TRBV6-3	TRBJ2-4	CASTSTGGTKNIQYF
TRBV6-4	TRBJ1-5	CASSPSGTGLQPQHF
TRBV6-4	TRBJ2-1	CASSDLAGGGDEQFF
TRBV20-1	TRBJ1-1	CSARIQGQMNTEAFF
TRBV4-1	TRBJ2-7	CASSHPTSGGTSEQYF
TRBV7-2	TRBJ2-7	CASTNNRATYEQYF
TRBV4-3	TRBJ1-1	CASSPGKTPMNTEAFF
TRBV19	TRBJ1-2	CASSIGGALGLTRNGYTF